The clone carrying this T cell receptor (beta chain) was counted only a few times. The antigen is unknown. The CDR3 has 15 amino acids. With V trimmed by 7 bases and J by 3 bases, 10 bases remained unmatched. Germline loops: CDR1 SGHRS, CDR2 YFSETQ. This sample was included in a study of T-cell memory formation after mild COVID-19. Whole-study results and caveats: For contracting clones, CD4+ ones sat mainly in CM and EM, CD8+ in EMRA. A subset of responding clones appeared in pre-infection memory, suggesting cross-reactive memory joined.

Constant-segment primers served in 5'RACE that generated TCR alpha and TCR beta cDNA libraries bearing sample barcodes and UMIs. TCRdb ran MiXCR on the 5' RACE reads and lists one entry per CDR3 protein. The repertoire holds just over 350,000 distinct CDR3 sequences, with approximately 15% as singletons. The rearrangement links TRBV5-1 to TRBJ2-3, with 8 bases aligning to TRBD1. The origin of this receptor is a man aged 18 to 30 who had mild COVID-19 (a few samples of this study predate the infection). Cell type and time point are not known. Sequenced sample: PBMCs or a T cell subset sorted from them (not recorded which). The CDR3, as DNA: TGCGCCAGCGCCTCGGGGACAGGCGGAACAGATACGCAGTATTTT. Translation: CASASGTGGTDTQYF.